Sequencing of this T cell receptor (beta chain) was carried out in a study of CD8+CD57+ T cells in acquired aplastic anemia. Across the whole study: Across the sorted CD4+ and CD8+ cells, DNA amounts averaged roughly 3.5 ug.

This clonotype came up once. CDR1 and CDR2 (germline): SGHTA, FQGNSA. Deletions cut 1 base from V and 13 bases from J, with 23 bases between. This CDR3 contains 15 residues. Profiling that covered TCR beta VDJ and CDR3 relied on genomic DNA as its template. TCRdb re-called the reads through MiXCR, storing one row per CDR3 protein. Among hundreds of thousands of distinct CDR3 sequences listed, approximately 70% were seen once. This TCR was sampled from a human donor in good health, serving as a control. The chain recombines TRBV7-2 with TRBJ2-7; a weak D match, TRBD2 (6 bases). The sequenced sample was sorted CD4+, CD8+, or CD8+CD57+ T cells (not recorded which) from PBMCs. The CDR3 reads CASSLVPGTGNTIYF. The CDR3 bases are TGTGCCAGCAGCTTAGTCCCGGGGACTGGAAACACCATATACTTC. Using reference TRBV7-2 and TRBJ2-7 for the parts outside the CDR3, the full variable domain is GAGVSQSPSNKVTEKGKDVELRCDPISGHTALYWYRQSLGQGLEFLIYFQGNSAPDKSGLPSDRFSAERTGGSVSTLTIQRTQQEDSAVYLCASSLVPGTGNTIYFGPGTRLTVT.